This entry lists 12 T cell receptor beta chains sequenced from one sample in a study of OX40 agonist ivuxolimab in advanced cancers. Clones were read by immunoSEQ multiplex PCR, and TCRdb kept only the in-frame ones, dropping some. The data contain some 71,000 clones, 84% of them seen just once; the ten biggest clones take up less than 0.9%. Sequenced here: CD4+ or CD8+ T cells sorted from blood, sampled in a trial of the OX40 agonist ivuxolimab. The receptors stem from an adult with an advanced solid tumor such as melanoma, head and neck, liver or kidney cancer.

This chain uses TRBV2 with TRBJ1-2; 8 nucleotides agree with TRBD1. V dropped 6 bases and J dropped 5; count of bases not matched to a gene: 8. The CDR3 is 14 amino acids. Germline CDR1 and CDR2: SNHLY and FYNNEI. CDR3 in DNA: TGTGCCAGCAGCGGACAGGGATGGAAGTATGGCTACACCTTC. Translation gives CASSGQGWKYGYTF.

Note on this clone: At the DNA level, this CDR3 is encoded by other sequences in the same sample as well. The chain uses TRBV5-1 and TRBJ2-7; no firm D call. Germline V gene lookup returns CDR1 SGHRS and CDR2 YFSETQ. The length of the CDR3 is 13 residues. Deletions cut 0 bases from V and 4 bases from J, with 8 bases between. CDR3 protein: CASSLGSVYEQYF. The DNA for the CDR3 is TGCGCCAGCAGCTTGGGATCCGTATACGAGCAGTACTTC.

The chain has TRBV30 and TRBJ2-2, with TRBD1 identical over 8 bases. The CDR3 sequence is 16 residues long. Unmatched junction bases numbered 7, after V lost 4 bases and J lost 0 bases. Germline V lookup: CDR1 GTSNPN, CDR2 SVGIG (reference sequence). The CDR3 DNA is TGTGCCTGGACTAACGGACAGGGATCGAACACCGGGGAGCTGTTTTTT. It is translated as CAWTNGQGSNTGELFF.

The chain combines TRBV11-3 with TRBJ2-2; D is unresolved. Germline V CDR1 and CDR2: SGHNT, YENEEA. The V end was cut by 1 base, the J end by 4 bases, with 13 bases between. The CDR3 contains 16 residues. For the CDR3, the DNA is TGTGCCAGCAGCTTAGTCTGGGGTAGGAGCACCGGGGAGCTGTTTTTT. Protein: CASSLVWGRSTGELFF.

Comment on this clone: One end of the junction fails to match germline, which may point to a read error. The chain couples TRBV7-7 to TRBJ2-3; weak D call: TRBD2 (6 bases). There are 14 residues in the CDR3. The germline V gene encodes CDR1 SSHAT and CDR2 FNYEAQ (reference sequence). CDR3 sequence: CASSLAAGEDTQYF. The CDR3 bases are TGTGCTAGCAGCTTAGCGGCAGGCGAAGATACGCAGTATTTT. Combining the CDR3 with reference TRBV7-7 and TRBJ2-3 gives the whole variable domain GAGVSQSPRYKVTKRGQDVTLRCDPISSHATLYWYQQALGQGPEFLTYFNYEAQPDKSGLPSDRFSAERPEGSISTLTIQRTEQRDSAMYRCASSLAAGEDTQYFGPGTRLTVL.

The rearrangement uses TRBV7-3 and TRBJ1-1; D unresolved. This CDR3 region has 13 residues. V lost 9 bases and J 0 bases, leaving 11 bases between the germline ends. The germline V gene has CDR1 SGHTA and CDR2 FQGTGA. CDR3 sequence reads: CASSSYMNTEAFF. CDR3 DNA: TGTGCCAGTAGCAGCTACATGAACACTGAAGCTTTCTTT.

The gene calls are TRBV9 and TRBJ2-1; D possibly uses TRBD1 or TRBD2 (6 bases each). Germline V CDR1 and CDR2: SGDLS, YYNGEE. The V end was cut by 4 bases, the J end by 11 bases, with 22 bases between. The CDR3 spans 15 residues. The CDR3 loop is CASSPGGGERLKQFF. CDR3 nucleotide sequence: TGTGCCAGCAGCCCCGGGGGCGGCGAACGACTGAAGCAGTTCTTC.

The rearrangement links TRBV5-8 to TRBJ2-3, with 11 bases matching TRBD2. V shed 5 bases and J 6 bases; nucleotides not matched to a gene: 2. From germline, CDR1 is SGHTS and CDR2 YDEGEE. This CDR3 has 13 residues. The CDR3 nucleotides read TGTGCCAGCAGATTAGCGGGGGGGGATACGCAGTATTTT. Protein: CASRLAGGDTQYF.

J is TRBJ1-5 and V is TRBV5-1; 8 positions match TRBD1. Per germline, CDR1 SGHRS and CDR2 YFSETQ. The ends lost 5 bases at V and 5 bases at J; junction bases unmatched: 6. There are 14 residues in the CDR3. CDR3 sequence (DNA): TGCGCCAGCAGATCTTCGACAGGGGATCAGCCCCAGCATTTT. It specifies CASRSSTGDQPQHF.

V usage is TRBV5-1 and J usage is TRBJ2-3; 12 bases align to TRBD2. Trimming cost V 4 bases and J 0 bases; bases outside gene matches: 12. The CDR3 totals 19 residues. CDR1 and CDR2 from the germline V gene are SGHRS and YFSETQ. The CDR3 DNA reads as TGCGCCAGCAGCGTTAGACCGGGACTAGCGGGCTCTAGCACAGATACGCAGTATTTT. Protein product: CASSVRPGLAGSSTDTQYF.

J is TRBJ1-6 and V is TRBV9, with 9 nucleotides matching TRBD1. CDR1 SGDLS and CDR2 YYNGEE come from the germline V gene. This CDR3 region has 15 residues. V lost 3 bases, J lost 8 bases, and 6 bases stayed unmatched. CDR3 nucleotide sequence: TGTGCCAGCAGCGAGGGGACAGGGAATTATTCACCCCTCCACTTT. Its translation is CASSEGTGNYSPLHF. The full variable domain, rest sourced from reference TRBV9 and TRBJ1-6, is DSGVTQTPKHLITATGQRVTLRCSPRSGDLSVYWYQQSLDQGLQFLIQYYNGEERAKGNILERFSAQQFPDLHSELNLSSLELGDSALYFCASSEGTGNYSPLHFGNGTRLTVT.

The genes are TRBV6-1 and TRBJ1-2; 7 bases are shared with TRBD1. CDR3 length: 13 residues. V shed 3 bases, J shed 4 bases, and the junction held 2 bases outside the gene matches. Per germline, CDR1 MNHNS and CDR2 SASEGT. The CDR3 sequence is CASSDRQGYGYTF. CDR3 DNA sequence: TGTGCCAGCAGTGACAGACAGGGCTATGGCTACACCTTC.